This T cell receptor beta chain was identified in a study of vaccination effects on CD4 cells after COVID-19. Across the whole study: ViraFEST used viral peptide pools to expand antigen-specific CD4+ T cells before sequencing.

CDR1 and CDR2 from the germline V gene are LGHNA and YNFKEQ. V dropped 1 base and J dropped 5 bases, with 11 bases sitting between them. This CDR3 contains 14 residues. The protocol was immunoSEQ multiplex PCR, while the TCRdb copy is restricted to in-frame clones and leaves out a portion. In the table there are tens of thousands of clones, about 73% of which are singletons. When around nine days of culture had elapsed, CD4+ T cells were isolated. About this clone itself: Its antigen remains unknown.

The receptor comes from a human donor who received a COVID-19 vaccine. This chain links TRBV4-2 with TRBJ2-5; D gene uncertain. The sequencing used CD4+ T cells from PBMCs cultured without peptide, collected before COVID-19 vaccination. The CDR3 sequence: CASSQGGLQETQYF. The CDR3 DNA sequence: TGTGCCAGCAGCCAAGGGGGTTTGCAGGAGACCCAGTACTTC.